This T cell receptor (beta chain) appears in the sequencing data of a study of T cell repertoires in cytomegalovirus infection. The overall study: An indication of both CMV infection and matching HLA type came from public TCR beta signatures. General observations from the study: Adding up the frequency of public TCR beta families identified people who carried CMV plus the relevant HLA. Clonotypes of TCR beta that were HLA-C-restricted and CMV-specific dominated the ex vivo response.

Per germline, CDR1 SGHRS and CDR2 YFSETQ. The CDR3 sequence is 16 residues long. Trimming at V came to 1 base and at J to 13 bases, leaving 12 bases not matched to a gene. Regarding this clonotype: Its target is not known.

TCRdb re-analysed the reads in MiXCR, keeping a single row per CDR3 protein. The sample holds 130,000 or so distinct CDR3 sequences; about 6% are singletons and the top ten take about a sixth. The sequenced sample consisted of PBMCs. The rearrangement links TRBV5-1 to TRBJ1-6; TRBD1 aligns across 9 bases. This clonotype was sampled from a human donor in good health (CMV status not recorded). Some clones in this sample may be carry-over from other donors' samples. The chain's CDR3 is CASSLSGTGSYGPLHF. The CDR3 DNA reads TGCGCCAGCAGCTTGTCGGGGACAGGGTCCTATGGGCCCCTCCACTTT.